Listed here are 30 T cell receptor beta chains from one sample, sequenced in a study of long-term antiretroviral therapy in people with HIV. Researchers ran immunoSEQ v3.0 at survey level. Sequenced by immunoSEQ multiplex PCR; TCRdb stores in-frame clones only, minus some. The top ten hold almost 4.5% of the sample, which has 34,000 or so clones, over 75% seen once. The sequenced sample was unsorted PBMCs, obtained approximately 3.3 years after starting antiretroviral therapy. Every receptor here comes from a man between 18 and 29 years old with HIV.

The chain has TRBV18 and TRBJ2-5; D may correspond to TRBD1 or TRBD2 (5 bases each). Trimming removed 8 bases from V and 3 bases from J, with 13 bases in between. The V gene's germline CDR1 is KGHSH and CDR2 LQKENI. There are 13 residues in the CDR3. The DNA for the CDR3 is TGTGCCAGCACCGTAATGGGGGAAGAGACCCAGTACTTC. It encodes CASTVMGEETQYF.

The chain couples TRBV5-6 to TRBJ2-7, with TRBD2 identical over 10 bases. Germline-derived CDR1 and CDR2 are SGHDT and YYEEEE. This CDR3 spans 14 amino acids. V lost 8 bases, J lost 1 base, and 6 bases stayed unmatched. The CDR3 reads CASSTSGLSYEQYF. Written as DNA, the CDR3 is TGTGCCAGTTCGACTAGCGGGTTATCCTACGAGCAGTACTTC. Drawing the rest from reference TRBV5-6 and TRBJ2-7, the complete variable domain is DAGVTQSPTHLIKTRGQQVTLRCSPKSGHDTVSWYQQALGQGPQFIFQYYEEEERQRGNFPDRFSGHQFPNYSSELNVNALLLGDSALYLCASSTSGLSYEQYFGPGTRLTVT.

The V gene is TRBV6-6, the J gene TRBJ1-2; TRBD1 aligns across 8 bases. V trimming: 1 base; J trimming: 8 bases; junction bases outside the gene matches: 12. This CDR3 spans 16 amino acids. Per germline, CDR1 MNHNY and CDR2 SVGAGI (reference sequence). CDR3 bases: TGTGCCAGCAGTTACTTTGGTCCAGGGGGCGATGGGGGCTACACCTTC. The encoded protein is CASSYFGPGGDGGYTF.

The chain combines TRBV2 with TRBJ2-1; TRBD2 aligns across 7 bases. V shed 6 bases and J 0 bases; nucleotides not matched to a gene: 8. Germline-derived CDR1 and CDR2 are SNHLY and FYNNEI. The length of the CDR3 is 16 residues. CDR3 nucleotide sequence: TGTGCCAGCAGAGTTACTAGCGCCGGCTCCTACAATGAGCAGTTCTTC. Protein: CASRVTSAGSYNEQFF.

This chain links TRBV28 with TRBJ2-3, with 10 bases matching TRBD2. V trimming: 3 bases; J trimming: 1 base; junction bases outside the gene matches: 4. CDR3 size: 16 residues. Germline V gene data show CDR1 as MDHEN and CDR2 as SYDVKM. The CDR3 reads CASSFTLAGGTDTQYF. In DNA form, the CDR3 reads TGTGCCAGCAGTTTTACGCTAGCGGGGGGCACAGATACGCAGTATTTT.

The V gene is TRBV6-4, the J gene TRBJ2-6; TRBD2 agrees at 7 bases. Germline loops: CDR1 MRHNA, CDR2 SNTAGT. The J segment lost 4 bases and the V segment lost 0 bases, leaving 0 bases of the junction unmatched. The CDR3 is made up of 15 amino acids. The CDR3 reads CASSDSRGGANVLTF. Here the CDR3 DNA reads TGTGCCAGCAGTGACTCGCGGGGGGGGGCCAACGTCCTGACTTTC.

The chain uses TRBV4-1 and TRBJ1-3; the D is unclear. V was clipped by 8 bases and J by 0 bases, with 8 bases between them. The V gene's germline CDR1 is MGHRA and CDR2 YSYEKL. The CDR3 covers 13 residues. The CDR3 loop is CASAMVSGNTIYF. The DNA for the CDR3 is TGCGCCAGCGCCATGGTCTCTGGAAACACCATATATTTT.

The chain uses TRBV28 and TRBJ2-2; D not resolved. The CDR3 is made up of 14 amino acids. Germline CDR1 reads MDHEN; CDR2 reads SYDVKM. V lost 5 bases, J lost 0 bases, and 7 bases lay in between. CDR3 sequence (DNA): TGTGCCAGCAGTAAAACTGCGAACACCGGGGAGCTGTTTTTT. This translates into CASSKTANTGELFF.

The V call is TRBV2, the J call TRBJ2-3; D is ambiguous. The CDR3 length is 16 residues. The V end was cut by 7 bases, the J end by 2 bases, with 19 bases between. From germline, CDR1 is SNHLY and CDR2 FYNNEI. CDR3 bases: TGTGCCAGCATTTCGCGGAGTCAAAAAAACACAGATACGCAGTATTTT. Translated, it gives CASISRSQKNTDTQYF.

DNA for the CDR3: TGCAGTGCTCGGCCTGAAGCTTTCTTT. Protein sequence: CSARPEAFF. This chain uses TRBV20-1 with TRBJ1-1; D remains ambiguous. The CDR3 contains 9 residues. V shed 5 bases and J shed 6 bases, with 4 bases lying between them. The germline V gene encodes CDR1 DFQATT and CDR2 SNEGSKA (reference sequence).

V gene TRBV21-1 combines with J gene TRBJ1-3. TRBV21-1 represents a pseudogene. The length of the CDR3 is 17 residues. CDR3: CASSKGAGHHSGNTIYF. For the CDR3, the DNA is TGTGCCAGCAGCAAAGGCGCGGGACACCACTCTGGAAACACCATATATTTT.

V is TRBV6-5 and J is TRBJ2-7; D not certain. The CDR3 length is 14 residues. Germline loops: CDR1 MNHEY, CDR2 SVGAGI. Trimming took 0 bases from V and 2 from J, leaving 8 bases between them. The CDR3 protein is CASSYSQGPYEQYF. CDR3 DNA sequence: TGTGCCAGCAGTTACTCGCAAGGGCCCTACGAGCAGTACTTC.

This clone was seen once. The J gene is TRBJ2-2, the V gene TRBV7-9, with TRBD1 as a possible D gene (5 bases). The CDR3 runs 18 residues. V was pared by 1 base and J by 0 bases, with 15 bases between. Germline V gene data show CDR1 as SEHNR and CDR2 as FQNEAQ (reference sequence). The CDR3 loop reads CASSLGELGASNTGELFF. For the CDR3, the DNA is TGTGCCAGCAGCTTAGGGGAATTAGGGGCTTCGAACACCGGGGAGCTGTTTTTT.

The chain joins TRBV13 to TRBJ1-4; 7 bases are a match to TRBD1. Unmatched junction bases numbered 8, after V lost 5 bases and J lost 8 bases. The CDR3 has 14 amino acids. The germline V gene has CDR1 PRHDT and CDR2 FYEKMQ (reference sequence). DNA of the CDR3: TGTGCCAGCAGCCTGACAGGGAGAGGGGAAAAACTGTTTTTT. Translated: CASSLTGRGEKLFF. The full variable domain, its missing parts supplied by reference TRBV13 and TRBJ1-4, is AAGVIQSPRHLIKEKRETATLKCYPIPRHDTVYWYQQGPGQDPQFLISFYEKMQSDKGSIPDRFSAQQFSDYHSELNMSSLELGDSALYFCASSLTGRGEKLFFGSGTQLSVL.

The chain joins TRBV28 to TRBJ2-1, with D tentatively TRBD1 (6 bases). The CDR3 consists of 18 residues. Trimming stripped 5 bases from V and 4 bases from J, with 24 bases between. From germline, CDR1 is MDHEN and CDR2 SYDVKM. CDR3 protein: CASSPLPFSGTPYNEQFF. CDR3 sequence (DNA): TGTGCCAGCAGTCCCTTACCCTTCTCCGGGACACCGTACAATGAGCAGTTCTTC.

The genes are TRBV28 and TRBJ1-1; 7 nucleotides align to TRBD1. The trim removed 9 bases at V and 4 bases at J, leaving 8 bases unmatched. Germline V gene data show CDR1 as MDHEN and CDR2 as SYDVKM. This CDR3 comprises 13 residues. In DNA form, the CDR3 reads TGTGCCAGTCAGGGGGGACCCCCCACTGAAGCTTTCTTT. This translates into CASQGGPPTEAFF.

This clone showed up just a few times. The chain joins TRBV19 to TRBJ2-4; 10 positions match TRBD1. After removal of 8 bases from V and 8 bases from J, the junction contained 9 bases not matched to a gene. From germline, CDR1 is LNHDA and CDR2 SQIVND (reference sequence). CDR3 length: 14 residues. CDR3 nucleotides: TGTGCCAGTCAGGCCCCGGGACAGGGGTACATTCAGTACTTC. It translates to CASQAPGQGYIQYF.

The chain combines TRBV5-8 with TRBJ1-2, with no clear D. Germline lookup yields CDR1 SGHTS and CDR2 YDEGEE. The V and J ends lost 0 bases and 2 bases respectively, with 5 bases between them. There are 13 residues in the CDR3. CDR3 bases: TGTGCCAGCAGCTTGGGAGGGAACTATGGCTACACCTTC. It translates to CASSLGGNYGYTF. Together with reference TRBV5-8 and TRBJ1-2, the CDR3 gives the full variable domain: EAGVTQSPTHLIKTRGQQATLRCSPISGHTSVYWYQQALGLGLQFLLWYDEGEERNRGNFPPRFSGRQFPNYSSELNVNALELEDSALYLCASSLGGNYGYTFGSGTRLTVV.

The V gene is TRBV21-1, the J gene TRBJ2-7; the DNA was not compared with TRBD1, the D call given in the table. TRBV21-1 counts as a pseudogene. The CDR3 spans 12 residues. The DNA for the CDR3 is TGTGCCAGCAGCGGGACATCCTACGAGCAGTACTTC. Translating it yields CASSGTSYEQYF.

This chain connects TRBV28 to TRBJ2-7; the D gene is possibly TRBD2 (7 bases). Germline CDR1 reads MDHEN; CDR2 reads SYDVKM. The length of the CDR3 is 14 residues. Trimming shortened V by 6 bases and J by 2 bases, and 14 bases separated the two germline ends. The CDR3 loop reads CASREGGAAYEQYF. The CDR3 nucleotides read TGTGCCAGCAGGGAAGGGGGGGCTGCCTACGAGCAGTACTTC. Combining the CDR3 with reference TRBV28 and TRBJ2-7 gives the whole variable domain DVKVTQSSRYLVKRTGEKVFLECVQDMDHENMFWYRQDPGLGLRLIYFSYDVKMKEKGDIPEGYSVSREKKERFSLILESASTNQTSMYLCASREGGAAYEQYFGPGTRLTVT.

J is TRBJ1-1 and V is TRBV19, with D possibly TRBD1 on 6 matching bases. The V gene lost 4 bases and the J gene lost 8 bases, with 8 bases spanning the gap. The V gene's germline CDR1 is LNHDA and CDR2 SQIVND (reference sequence). The CDR3 is made up of 11 amino acids. This chain's CDR3 is CASSTGGEAFF. The CDR3 DNA reads as TGTGCCAGTAGTACGGGGGGCGAAGCTTTCTTT.

This sequence joins TRBV9 and TRBJ1-3; D gene uncertain. The CDR3 is 12 residues long. Trimming pared 4 bases from V and 4 bases from J, leaving 6 bases between. Germline CDR1 is SGDLS and CDR2 is YYNGEE. CDR3 protein: CASSNRGNTIYF. The CDR3 DNA reads as TGTGCCAGCAGCAACCGGGGAAACACCATATATTTT.

The chain recombines TRBV5-1 with TRBJ1-1, with D maybe TRBD1 (6 bases). This CDR3 comprises 14 residues. Germline V gene data show CDR1 as SGHRS and CDR2 as YFSETQ. V was clipped by 2 bases and J by 2 bases, with 10 bases between them. In DNA, the CDR3 is TGCGCCAGCAGCTTCCAGGACAGAAACACTGAAGCTTTCTTT. Translation gives CASSFQDRNTEAFF.

The chain links TRBV9 to TRBJ1-2, with D possibly being TRBD1 (5 bases). Germline lookup yields CDR1 SGDLS and CDR2 YYNGEE. V lost 0 bases and J lost 4, with 16 bases in between. The CDR3 loop spans 16 amino acids. CDR3 amino acids: CASSVVSGGFGYGYTF. The CDR3 DNA reads as TGTGCCAGCAGCGTAGTTTCGGGGGGTTTTGGCTATGGCTACACCTTC.

This chain joins TRBV28 and TRBJ1-2, with D maybe TRBD1 (5 bases). The CDR3 extends over 14 amino acids. Per the germline V gene, CDR1 is MDHEN and CDR2 is SYDVKM. V was clipped by 1 base and J by 5 bases, with 11 bases between them. CDR3 sequence reads: CASSLSASGYGYTF. The CDR3 DNA reads as TGTGCCAGCAGTTTATCGGCTTCAGGGTATGGCTACACCTTC.

The CDR3 sequence: CASSSLNTGELFF. The CDR3 DNA reads as TGTGCCAGCAGCTCTCTTAACACCGGGGAGCTGTTTTTT. The V gene is TRBV11-2, the J gene TRBJ2-2; no clear D. V was cut by 4 bases and J by 2 bases, with 5 bases left in between. This CDR3 has 13 residues. Germline V gene data show CDR1 as SGHAT and CDR2 as FQNNGV. Drawing the rest from reference TRBV11-2 and TRBJ2-2, the complete variable domain is EAGVAQSPRYKIIEKRQSVAFWCNPISGHATLYWYQQILGQGPKLLIQFQNNGVVDDSQLPKDRFSAERLKGVDSTLKIQPAKLEDSAVYLCASSSLNTGELFFGEGSRLTVL.

The chain couples TRBV28 to TRBJ1-4; 11 bases align to TRBD1. Unmatched junction bases numbered 3, after V lost 5 bases and J lost 7 bases. This CDR3 region has 14 residues. The germline CDR1 and CDR2 sequences are MDHEN and SYDVKM. DNA of the CDR3: TGTGCCAGCAGTGGGACAGGGGGACGTGAAAAACTGTTTTTT. Protein sequence: CASSGTGGREKLFF.

The chain carries TRBV27 and TRBJ2-1; possible D gene TRBD2, 7 bases. V lost 0 bases, J lost 15 bases, and 18 bases lay in between. This CDR3 comprises 14 residues. Germline V gene lookup returns CDR1 MNHEY and CDR2 SMNVEV (reference sequence). DNA for the CDR3: TGTGCCAGCAGTTTATCGGGGGGGCAGGGGATCTGGTTCTTC. Protein: CASSLSGGQGIWFF.

The chain carries TRBV7-2 and TRBJ1-5; possibly TRBD1 for D (5 bases). Per germline, CDR1 SGHTA and CDR2 FQGNSA. The CDR3 has 13 amino acids. V was shortened by 5 bases and J by 4 bases, with 9 bases between the two germline ends. The CDR3, as DNA: TGTGCCAGCAGCCGTGACAGTAATCAGCCCCAGCATTTT. This codes for CASSRDSNQPQHF.

The chain couples TRBV27 to TRBJ1-5, with D possibly being TRBD1 (6 bases). Trimming left V 3 bases short and J 4 bases short, with 7 bases between. CDR3 length: 13 residues. Germline V gene data show CDR1 as MNHEY and CDR2 as SMNVEV (reference sequence). Here the CDR3 reads CASSFRGNQPQHF. The CDR3 coding sequence is TGTGCCAGCAGTTTCAGGGGAAATCAGCCCCAGCATTTT.